The 14 T cell receptor beta chains reported below all come from one sample, sequenced in a study of blood T cell repertoires in COVID-19. Some clones are missing from TCRdb's copy, which holds only in-frame ones; the method was immunoSEQ multiplex PCR. The sample consists of hundreds of thousands of clones, 70% to 90% of them appearing once. The sequencing input was peripheral blood. These receptors originate from a woman of 80 years or more with acute or convalescent COVID-19.

The V and J genes are TRBV5-1 and TRBJ2-1, with 10 bases that match TRBD1. V shed 0 bases, J shed 7 bases, and the junction held 10 bases outside the gene matches. The CDR3 covers 17 residues. Germline V lookup: CDR1 SGHRS, CDR2 YFSETQ. Here the CDR3 reads CASSLAVFGTGVNEQFF. Written as DNA, the CDR3 is TGCGCCAGCAGCTTGGCCGTATTCGGGACAGGGGTAAATGAGCAGTTCTTC.

V gene TRBV10-3 combines with J gene TRBJ1-1, with D unclear. Per the germline V gene, CDR1 is ENHRY and CDR2 is SYGVKD. This CDR3 region has 13 residues. Trimming took 4 bases from V and 7 from J, leaving 13 bases between them. CDR3 protein: CAISASRDFEAFF. The DNA of the CDR3 is TGTGCCATCAGTGCTTCCCGAGACTTTGAAGCTTTCTTT.

This chain links TRBV7-2 with TRBJ2-3; TRBD2 agrees at 7 bases. Trimming removed 0 bases from V and 3 bases from J; junction bases left unmatched: 6. Germline V gene lookup returns CDR1 SGHTA and CDR2 FQGNSA. The CDR3 totals 16 residues. Written as DNA, the CDR3 is TGTGCCAGCAGCTTAGCGGGGGGAGCGGGAACAGATACGCAGTATTTT. Translating gives CASSLAGGAGTDTQYF.

The rearrangement joins TRBV7-9 to TRBJ2-7, with D perhaps matching TRBD1 (6 bases). Germline V gene data show CDR1 as SEHNR and CDR2 as FQNEAQ (reference sequence). The CDR3 is 15 residues long. Trimming removed 4 bases from V and 5 bases from J, with 18 bases in between. The CDR3 loop reads CASSSTPSGANEQYF. The DNA for the CDR3 is TGTGCCAGCAGCTCTACCCCCTCAGGGGCTAACGAGCAGTACTTC.

V is TRBV20-1 and J is TRBJ2-7; D is perhaps TRBD2 (6 bases). The CDR3 loop spans 15 amino acids. Germline V gene sequence: CDR1 DFQATT, CDR2 SNEGSKA (reference sequence). V lost 3 bases, J lost 4 bases, and 19 bases lay in between. In nucleotides, the CDR3 is TGCAGTGCTAGTCCCCTCTCGGGGGATTTGTACGAGCAGTACTTC. Encoded protein: CSASPLSGDLYEQYF.

This chain connects TRBV6-5 to TRBJ2-1; 14 bases match TRBD2. The germline V gene has CDR1 MNHEY and CDR2 SVGAGI. The CDR3 is 13 residues long. The V gene end was trimmed by 6 bases and the J gene end by 10 bases; junction bases not matched to a gene: 2. The CDR3 sequence: CASSGLAGGEQFF. The CDR3 bases are TGTGCCAGCAGCGGACTAGCGGGAGGCGAGCAGTTCTTC.

V gene TRBV5-6 combines with J gene TRBJ1-5; 8 bases align to TRBD1. This CDR3 comprises 14 residues. Trimming removed 3 bases from V and 6 bases from J; junction bases left unmatched: 5. The germline V gene has CDR1 SGHDT and CDR2 YYEEEE. The CDR3 sequence: CASSSGTGFQPQHF. DNA for the CDR3: TGTGCCAGCAGCTCCGGGACAGGCTTTCAGCCCCAGCATTTT.

V gene TRBV2 combines with J gene TRBJ2-3, with 10 bases lining up with TRBD2. CDR3 length equals 17 residues. The trim removed 5 bases at V and 2 bases at J, leaving 10 bases unmatched. Germline-derived CDR1 and CDR2 are SNHLY and FYNNEI. CDR3 DNA: TGTGCCAGCAGTTTGGGCCTAGCGGGAGCCCCCACAGATACGCAGTATTTT. This codes for CASSLGLAGAPTDTQYF.

V usage is TRBV7-3 and J usage is TRBJ1-5; D is ambiguous. V dropped 4 bases and J dropped 3 bases, with 16 bases sitting between them. The germline V gene has CDR1 SGHTA and CDR2 FQGTGA. The CDR3 is made up of 16 amino acids. CDR3 amino acids: CASSWGEAGINQPQHF. The CDR3, as DNA: TGTGCCAGCAGCTGGGGTGAGGCGGGAATCAATCAGCCCCAGCATTTT.

This clone was observed once. The chain is built from TRBV18 and TRBJ2-3, with 9 bases aligning to TRBD1. Looked up from germline, CDR1 is KGHSH and CDR2 is LQKENI. The CDR3 length is 14 residues. The V and J ends lost 2 bases and 6 bases, in that order; junction bases with no gene match: 3. The CDR3 DNA reads as TGTGCCAGCTCACCAGGACAGGGGTCGGATACGCAGTATTTT. Translating gives CASSPGQGSDTQYF.

The gene calls are TRBV5-6 and TRBJ1-2; 8 bases agree with TRBD1. Trimming took 4 bases from V and 7 from J; bases not matched to a gene: 6. This CDR3 has 13 amino acids. Germline-derived CDR1 and CDR2 are SGHDT and YYEEEE. The CDR3 DNA reads as TGTGCCAGCAGCCTCCCAGGGGGCAGTGGCTACACCTTC. The encoded protein is CASSLPGGSGYTF.

V is TRBV3-1 (or the pseudogene TRBV3-2) and J is TRBJ2-3; D is unresolved. There are 12 residues in the CDR3. CDR1 and CDR2 (germline): LGHDT, YNNKEL (reference sequence). V was pared by 3 bases and J by 3 bases, with 4 bases between. The CDR3 DNA is TGTGCCAGCAGCCAGACTACAGATACGCAGTATTTT. It codes for CASSQTTDTQYF.

The chain is built from TRBV29-1 and TRBJ1-1, with D possibly matching TRBD1 (6 bases). Germline values: CDR1 SQVTM, CDR2 ANQGSEA. The CDR3 runs to 14 residues. With 4 bases removed from V and 2 bases from J, the gap between germline ends came to 14 bases. CDR3 bases: TGCAGCGTTGTTACAGGGACCCTAAACACTGAAGCTTTCTTT. Protein sequence: CSVVTGTLNTEAFF.

This clone was seen a few times. The CDR3: CASSTPGQGRANTQYF. CDR3 in DNA: TGTGCCAGTAGTACACCGGGACAGGGTCGGGCTAATACGCAGTATTTT. The chain carries TRBV19 and TRBJ2-3; 9 nucleotides align to TRBD1. The trim removed 4 bases at V and 7 bases at J, leaving 12 bases unmatched. The CDR3 has 16 amino acids. Per the germline V gene, CDR1 is LNHDA and CDR2 is SQIVND (reference sequence).